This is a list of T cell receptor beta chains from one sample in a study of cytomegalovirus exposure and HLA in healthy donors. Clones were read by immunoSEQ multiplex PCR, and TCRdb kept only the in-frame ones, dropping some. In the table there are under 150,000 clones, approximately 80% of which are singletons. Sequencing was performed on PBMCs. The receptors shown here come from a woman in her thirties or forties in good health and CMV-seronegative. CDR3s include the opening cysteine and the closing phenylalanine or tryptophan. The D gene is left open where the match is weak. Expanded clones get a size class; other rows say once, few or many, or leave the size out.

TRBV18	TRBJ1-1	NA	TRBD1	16	CASSPLGTGAGTEAFF	TGTGCCAGCTCACCCCTTGGGACAGGGGCGGGCACTGAAGCTTTCTTT
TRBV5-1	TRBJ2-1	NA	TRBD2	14	CASSLNSGRNEQFF	TGCGCCAGCAGCTTAAATAGCGGGAGGAATGAGCAGTTCTTC
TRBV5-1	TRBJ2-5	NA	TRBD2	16	CASSLPTSGTPETQYF	TGCGCCAGCAGCTTGCCTACTAGCGGGACCCCAGAGACCCAGTACTTC
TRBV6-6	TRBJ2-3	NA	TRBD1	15	CASSFQGAFTDTQYF	TGTGCCAGCAGTTTCCAGGGGGCTTTCACAGATACGCAGTATTTT
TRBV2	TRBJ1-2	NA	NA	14	CASSVTSYRAGYTF	TGTGCCAGCAGTGTAACTTCTTACAGGGCTGGCTACACCTTC
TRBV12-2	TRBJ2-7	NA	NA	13	CASRLGRAYEQYF	TGTGCAAGTCGCCTCGGGAGGGCCTACGAGCAGTACTTC
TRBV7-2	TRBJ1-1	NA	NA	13	CASSLPRYTEAFF	TGTGCCAGCAGCTTACCGCGTTACACTGAAGCTTTCTTT
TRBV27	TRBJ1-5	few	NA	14	CASSENAIVQPQHF	TGTGCCAGCAGCGAAAACGCGATCGTCCAGCCCCAGCATTTT
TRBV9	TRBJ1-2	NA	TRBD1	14	CASSVPGTGLGYTF	TGTGCCAGCAGCGTCCCTGGGACAGGTCTGGGCTACACCTTC
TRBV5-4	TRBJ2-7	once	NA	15	CASSLGQGHSYEQYF	TGTGCCAGCAGCTTGGGTCAGGGGCACTCCTACGAGCAGTACTTC
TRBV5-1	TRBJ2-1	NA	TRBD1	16	CASSFHRGSSYNEQFF	TGCGCCAGCAGCTTCCACAGGGGGTCTAGTTACAATGAGCAGTTCTTC
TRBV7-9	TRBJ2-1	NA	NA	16	CASSPTGFGLYNEQFF	TGTGCCAGCAGCCCCACAGGGTTTGGCCTTTACAATGAGCAGTTCTTC
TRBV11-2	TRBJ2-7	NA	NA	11	CASSLFSEQYF	TGTGCCAGCAGCCTCTTCTCCGAGCAGTACTTC
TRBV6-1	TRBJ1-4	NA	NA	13	CAGKRTVNEKLFF	TGTGCCGGAAAAAGGACAGTTAATGAAAAACTGTTTTTT
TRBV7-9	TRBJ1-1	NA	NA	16	CASSSRDTGGDTEAFF	TGTGCCAGCAGCTCACGGGACACCGGTGGGGACACTGAAGCTTTCTTT
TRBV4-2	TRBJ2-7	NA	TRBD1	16	CASSPQDRGGTYEQYF	TGTGCCAGCAGCCCGCAGGACAGGGGCGGGACCTACGAGCAGTACTTC
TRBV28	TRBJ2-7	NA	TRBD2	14	CASSPGLAVYEQYF	TGTGCCAGCAGCCCCGGACTAGCAGTTTACGAGCAGTACTTC
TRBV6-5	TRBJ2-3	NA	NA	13	CASRPGGAYTQYF	TGTGCCAGCAGACCCGGGGGTGCTTATACGCAGTATTTT
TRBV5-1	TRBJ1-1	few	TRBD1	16	CASSGGGASMNTEAFF	TGCGCCAGCAGCGGAGGGGGCGCCTCTATGAACACTGAAGCTTTCTTT
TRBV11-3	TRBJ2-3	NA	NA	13	CASSFVPTDTQYF	TGTGCCAGCAGCTTCGTCCCTACAGATACGCAGTATTTT
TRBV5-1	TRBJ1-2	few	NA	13	CASSLESTGPRTF	TGCGCCAGCAGCCTGGAGTCGACAGGCCCCCGCACCTTC
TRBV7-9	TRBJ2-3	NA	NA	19	CASSPQARARGGEVYTQYF	TGTGCCAGCAGCCCCCAAGCCCGAGCTCGTGGTGGTGAAGTGTATACGCAGTATTTT